Below are 12 T cell receptor beta chains sequenced from a single sample in a study of T cells in Graves' hyperthyroidism and ophthalmopathy (dated 2019 in TCRdb). Library preparation employed multiplex PCR. Instrument on record: Illumina HiSeq 2000. TCR beta CDR3 regions were amplified from RNA transcripts. A first-round RT-PCR of the TCR CDR3 used the HTBI primer set with the Qiagen OneStep RT-PCR kit. TCRdb reprocessing: public reads trimmed at Q25 with fastp, clones called with MiXCR, in-frame beta chains kept. One record per CDR3 amino acid sequence lists the most common genes and DNA. The sample includes about 420,000 distinct CDR3 sequences, with around a sixth observed a single time. 11% to 15% of the sample is taken by the ten largest. The sample consisted of blood. These receptors were collected from a woman younger than 30 with Graves' hyperthyroidism.

This chain links TRBV7-9 with TRBJ1-2; D not certain. Trimming took 3 bases from V and 2 from J, leaving 13 bases between them. The CDR3 is 15 residues long. The V gene's germline CDR1 is SEHNR and CDR2 FQNEAQ (reference sequence). This CDR3 is CASSFLSNSNYGYTF. CDR3 coding DNA: TGTGCCAGCAGCTTTTTGAGCAACAGCAACTATGGCTACACCTTC.

Many counts were recorded for this clonotype. The chain has TRBV2 and TRBJ1-2; possible D gene TRBD1, 6 bases. The CDR3 spans 15 residues. CDR1 SNHLY and CDR2 FYNNEI come from the germline V gene. V was clipped by 2 bases and J by 6 bases, with 16 bases between them. Written as DNA, the CDR3 is TGTGCCAGCAGTGAAAAGGGGGTGGTGCGGAATGGCTACACCTTC. It encodes CASSEKGVVRNGYTF.

The chain couples TRBV6-1 to TRBJ1-2; D is perhaps TRBD1 (5 bases). Germline V gives CDR1 MNHNS, CDR2 SASEGT. The ends were cut back, 6 bases at V and 5 bases at J, with 16 bases in the middle. CDR3 length equals 14 residues. DNA for the CDR3: TGTGCCAGCAGGAGACCGGGACCGTTTTATGGCTACACCTTC. This translates into CASRRPGPFYGYTF.

The J gene is TRBJ1-4, the V gene TRBV10-2; possibly TRBD1 for D (6 bases). Germline V CDR1 and CDR2: WSHSY, SAAADI. Trimming took 10 bases from V and 4 from J, leaving 16 bases between them. The CDR3 covers 14 residues. This chain's CDR3 is CATRSEQGNEKLFF. The CDR3 nucleotides read TGCGCCACTCGGTCCGAACAGGGTAATGAAAAACTGTTTTTT.

This clonotype was picked up a small number of times. CDR3 amino acids: CASKGSLGLYEQYF. As DNA, the CDR3 is TGTGCCAGCAAGGGTAGTTTGGGGTTGTACGAGCAGTACTTC. This chain uses TRBV6-2 or TRBV6-3 with TRBJ2-7; D remains unclear. The CDR3 is made up of 14 amino acids. Germline assignment: CDR1 MNHEY and CDR2 SVGEGT. V gave up 7 bases and J gave up 4 bases, with 17 bases separating them.

This clonotype has at least ten counts. The chain links TRBV28 to TRBJ1-6; the D is unclear. Between the trimmed V and J ends, which lost 3 bases and 5 bases, there was a span of 11 bases. From germline, CDR1 is MDHEN and CDR2 SYDVKM. The CDR3 has 15 amino acids. For the CDR3, the DNA is TGTGCCAGCAGTTTTCTACGAAGGGATAATTCACCCCTCCACTTT. It encodes CASSFLRRDNSPLHF.

This clonotype was counted between two and nine times. The chain has TRBV4-3 and TRBJ2-7; the D gene is possibly TRBD2 (5 bases). The CDR3 covers 15 residues. V shed 0 bases and J shed 1 base, with 10 bases lying between them. Germline V gene lookup returns CDR1 LGHNA and CDR2 YSLEER. The CDR3 DNA reads as TGCGCCAGCAGCCAAGATCGGGGAGTATCCTACGAGCAGTACTTC. This encodes CASSQDRGVSYEQYF.

This clonotype has at least ten counts. The chain couples TRBV12-3 or TRBV12-4 to TRBJ1-4, with 8 bases lining up with TRBD1. The CDR3 runs 14 residues. V shed 10 bases and J 8 bases; nucleotides not matched to a gene: 12. CDR3 nucleotides: TGTGCCACAGCAGAAGGGACAGGCGGGGAAAAACTGTTTTTT. Encoded protein: CATAEGTGGEKLFF.

This clonotype occurred many times. This sequence joins TRBV5-1 and TRBJ2-1; the D gene is possibly TRBD1 (5 bases). Between the trimmed V and J ends, which lost 0 bases and 6 bases, there was a span of 10 bases. The CDR3 is made up of 14 amino acids. Germline CDR1 is SGHRS and CDR2 is YFSETQ. CDR3 protein: CASSLDRRLNEQFF. DNA of the CDR3: TGCGCCAGCAGCTTGGACAGGCGGCTCAATGAGCAGTTCTTC.

This clonotype came up a few times. This chain connects TRBV20-1 to TRBJ1-1, with D perhaps TRBD1 (5 bases). V was trimmed by 3 bases and J by 1 base, leaving 21 bases between them. CDR1 DFQATT and CDR2 SNEGSKA come from the germline V gene (reference sequence). This CDR3 is 17 amino acids long. As DNA, the CDR3 is TGCAGTGCTAGGCCGCAGGGACCCTTCTTAACGAACACTGAAGCTTTCTTT. This encodes CSARPQGPFLTNTEAFF.

There are many counts of this clonotype. The chain couples TRBV20-1 to TRBJ1-1; D perhaps matches TRBD1 (5 bases). CDR1 and CDR2 (germline): DFQATT, SNEGSKA (reference sequence). This CDR3 has 14 amino acids. Trimming pared 2 bases from V and 1 base from J, leaving 11 bases between. The CDR3: CSARSYGQNTEAFF. CDR3 DNA sequence: TGCAGTGCTAGATCTTATGGACAGAACACTGAAGCTTTCTTT.

This clonotype was counted a few times. The genes are TRBV29-1 and TRBJ2-3; D is possibly TRBD2 (7 bases). CDR1 is SQVTM, CDR2 ANQGSEA, per germline. The CDR3 length is 14 residues. The ends were cut back, 8 bases at V and 3 bases at J, with 18 bases in the middle. CDR3 DNA: TGCAGCTTTAAACCGGGGGGCGTAACAGATACGCAGTATTTT. Translation: CSFKPGGVTDTQYF.